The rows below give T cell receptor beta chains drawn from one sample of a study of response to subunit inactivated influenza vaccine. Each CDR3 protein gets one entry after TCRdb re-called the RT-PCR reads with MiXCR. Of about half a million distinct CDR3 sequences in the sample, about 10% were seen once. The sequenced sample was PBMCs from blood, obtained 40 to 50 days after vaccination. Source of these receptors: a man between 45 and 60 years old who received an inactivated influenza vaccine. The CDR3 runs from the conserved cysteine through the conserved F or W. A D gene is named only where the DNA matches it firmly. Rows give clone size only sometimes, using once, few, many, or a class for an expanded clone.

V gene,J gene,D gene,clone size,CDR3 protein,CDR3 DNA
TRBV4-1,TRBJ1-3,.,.,CASSQESASGNTIYF,TGCGCCAGCAGCCAAGAATCAGCCTCTGGAAACACCATATATTTT
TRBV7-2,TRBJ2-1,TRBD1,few,CASSLMGRGLYNEQFF,TGTGCCAGCAGCTTAATGGGCAGGGGGCTCTACAATGAGCAGTTCTTC
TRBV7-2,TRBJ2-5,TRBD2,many,CASSLILAGETQYF,TGTGCCAGCAGTCTCATACTAGCGGGAGAGACCCAGTACTTC
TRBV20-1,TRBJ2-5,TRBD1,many,CSARRGQDFETQYF,TGCAGTGCTCGCAGGGGGCAGGATTTTGAGACCCAGTACTTC
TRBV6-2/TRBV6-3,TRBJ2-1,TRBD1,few,CASSWGQGYEQFF,TGTGCCAGCAGTTGGGGACAGGGGTATGAGCAGTTCTTC
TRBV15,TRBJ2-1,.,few,CATSRATSYNEQFF,TGTGCCACCAGCAGAGCCACCTCCTACAATGAGCAGTTCTTC
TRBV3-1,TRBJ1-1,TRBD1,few,CASSQGQGEAFF,TGTGCCAGCAGCCAGGGACAGGGTGAAGCTTTCTTT
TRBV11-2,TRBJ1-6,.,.,CASSLAGSPLHF,TGTGCCAGCAGCTTAGCTGGGTCACCCCTCCACTTT
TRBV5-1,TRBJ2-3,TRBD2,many,CASSLGGRLTDTQYF,TGCGCCAGCAGCTTGGGCGGGAGACTCACAGATACGCAGTATTTT
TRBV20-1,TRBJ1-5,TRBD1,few,CSAGQGPNQPQHF,TGCAGTGCAGGACAGGGGCCCAATCAGCCCCAGCATTTT
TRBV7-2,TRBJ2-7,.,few,CASSKTGNEQYF,TGTGCCAGCAGTAAAACAGGGAACGAGCAGTACTTC
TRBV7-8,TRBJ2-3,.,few,CASSLATGVMDTQYF,TGTGCCAGCAGCTTAGCCACGGGAGTTATGGATACGCAGTATTTT
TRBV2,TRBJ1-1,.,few,CARGPTLNTEAFF,TGTGCCAGGGGGCCGACCCTGAACACTGAAGCTTTCTTT
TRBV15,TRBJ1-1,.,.,CATSRGHFRTEAFF,TGTGCCACCAGCAGGGGACATTTTAGGACTGAAGCTTTCTTT
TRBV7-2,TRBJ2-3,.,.,CASSFGPLVDTQYF,TGTGCCAGCAGCTTCGGGCCCTTGGTAGATACGCAGTATTTT
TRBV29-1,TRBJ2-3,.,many,CSVAVVSSTDTQYF,TGCAGCGTCGCCGTGGTGAGCAGCACAGATACGCAGTATTTT
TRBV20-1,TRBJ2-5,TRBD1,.,CSARLQTGLETQYF,TGCAGTGCTAGACTACAGACAGGGCTGGAGACCCAGTACTTC
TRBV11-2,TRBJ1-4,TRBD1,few,CVRGGATNEKLFF,TGTGTCAGGGGGGGCGCAACTAATGAAAAACTGTTTTTT
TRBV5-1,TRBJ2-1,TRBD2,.,CASSRGGEYNEQFF,TGCGCCAGCAGCCGGGGGGGGGAATACAATGAGCAGTTCTTC
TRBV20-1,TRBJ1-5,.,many,CSAFETEPNQPQHF,TGCAGTGCGTTTGAAACGGAGCCCAATCAGCCCCAGCATTTT
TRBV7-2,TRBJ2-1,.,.,CASSLVAGVGNEQFF,TGTGCCAGCAGCTTGGTGGCAGGGGTTGGCAATGAGCAGTTCTTC